Listed below are T cell receptor beta chains from one sample, sequenced in a study of blood T cell repertoires in COVID-19. Data came from immunoSEQ multiplex PCR; TCRdb stores just in-frame clones and leaves some out. The table has 55,000 to 70,000 clones, around 90% seen once. The sequenced sample was peripheral blood. Receptors were obtained from a man aged 70-80 years with acute or convalescent COVID-19. Each CDR3 is given with its conserved first and last residue. A D gene is named only where the DNA matches it firmly. Rows give clone size only sometimes, using once, few, many, or a class for an expanded clone.

len,d_gene,j_gene,v_gene,abundance,CDR3nt,CDR3aa
15,TRBD2,TRBJ2-1,TRBV19,once,TGTGCCAGTATGAGGTTCGGGGGGGGTTACGATGAGCAGTTCTTC,CASMRFGGGYDEQFF
15,-,TRBJ2-3,TRBV11-3,-,TGTGCCAGCAGCTTAGGTGGGGGCCGCACAGATACGCAGTATTTT,CASSLGGGRTDTQYF
14,-,TRBJ1-4,TRBV11-2,-,TGTGCCAGCAGCTCCAGTGGCCAGGTTGGAAAACTGTTTTTT,CASSSSGQVGKLFF
17,-,TRBJ1-1,TRBV5-1,-,TGCGCCAGCAGCTTGGCCAGGGACTTTGGTTATGGCACTGAAGCTTTCTTT,CASSLARDFGYGTEAFF
15,-,TRBJ2-7,TRBV9,-,TGTGCCAGCAGCGTAGCTGAGGGTCTCTACTACGAGCAGTACTTC,CASSVAEGLYYEQYF
15,-,TRBJ1-2,TRBV19,-,TGTGCCAGTAGGGACCCGGGGATCCCAAGCTATGGCTACACCTTC,CASRDPGIPSYGYTF
16,TRBD2,TRBJ2-3,TRBV7-8,-,TGTGCCAGCAGCCCCCTACTAGCGGGGGTGTCCCGGGGGCAGTATTTT,CASSPLLAGVSRGQYF
15,-,TRBJ1-6,TRBV11-1,-,TGTGCCAGCAGCGCCGTGGCTCGGAGCTATTCACCCCTCCACTTT,CASSAVARSYSPLHF
15,TRBD1,TRBJ2-2,TRBV10-2,few,TGCGCCAGCAGTGATCAGGGGGCTAGACCCGGGGAGCTGTTTTTT,CASSDQGARPGELFF
13,-,TRBJ2-5,TRBV25-1,-,TGTGCCAGCACCCGGACAGCCCTGGAGACCCAGTACTTC,CASTRTALETQYF
12,TRBD1,TRBJ2-7,TRBV10-3,-,TGTGCCACCGGGACAGATTACTACGAGCAGTACTTC,CATGTDYYEQYF
13,TRBD2,TRBJ2-7,TRBV6-2/TRBV6-3,-,TGTGCCAGCAGTTATCGGGGGGGAGGGGAGCAGTACTTC,CASSYRGGGEQYF
15,-,TRBJ1-3,TRBV5-1,-,TGCGCCAGCAGCTTGGCGTCAGGCCCTGGAAACACCATATATTTT,CASSLASGPGNTIYF
14,-,TRBJ2-7,TRBV7-2,-,TGTGCCAGCAGCTCGGGAAGCCTCCTGTACGAGCAGTACTTC,CASSSGSLLYEQYF
13,-,TRBJ2-1,TRBV7-3,-,TGTGCCAGCAGCTTAAAACAGGGCCATGAGCAGTTCTTC,CASSLKQGHEQFF
14,-,TRBJ1-4,TRBV18,-,TGTGCCAGCTCACCCCAGGCGGGTAATGAAAAACTGTTTTTT,CASSPQAGNEKLFF
15,TRBD1,TRBJ1-2,TRBV5-6,-,TGTGCCAGCAGGGGACAGGGCGAAGCGGGGTATGGCTACACCTTC,CASRGQGEAGYGYTF
16,TRBD1,TRBJ1-4,TRBV19,once,TGTGCCAGTAGTAATGACCAGGGGGCGATGAATGAAAAACTGTTTTTT,CASSNDQGAMNEKLFF
13,-,TRBJ2-2,TRBV5-1,-,TGCGCCAGCAGAGAAGCTACCTCCGGGGAGCTGTTTTTT,CASREATSGELFF
14,-,TRBJ1-6,TRBV6-5,-,TGTGCCAGCACGTCCGTGGCAGGGAATTCACCCCTCCACTTT,CASTSVAGNSPLHF
14,TRBD1,TRBJ2-1,TRBV7-3,-,TGTGCCAGCAGCCGGGACAGGGCCTACAATGAGCAGTTCTTC,CASSRDRAYNEQFF
18,-,TRBJ1-5,TRBV7-4,-,TGTGCCAGCAGCTTAGGGATTGACGGGGTTGGGAACAATCAGCCCCAGCATTTT,CASSLGIDGVGNNQPQHF
12,-,TRBJ2-7,TRBV2,-,TGTGCCAGCAGTGAACAGAGGCGCGAGCAGTACTTC,CASSEQRREQYF
11,-,TRBJ2-3,TRBV20-1,-,TGCAGTGCAGGGGGAAGAGATACGCAGTATTTT,CSAGGRDTQYF
16,TRBD2,TRBJ2-1,TRBV5-1,-,TGCGCCAGCAGTCTCGTCCCGGGACTAGCTTGGGATGAGCAGTTCTTC,CASSLVPGLAWDEQFF